The 30 T cell receptor beta chains presented below share a single source sample, sequenced in a study of shared clonotypes between healthy human individuals. Method: immunoSEQ multiplex PCR; TCRdb's copy keeps in-frame clones and lacks some. Of roughly 770,000 clones listed, about 96% are singletons. CD8 cells regarded as naive lacked CD45RO, were positively chosen for CCR7, and omitted terminally differentiated effector memory CD45RA+ cells. Sequenced sample: naive CD8+ T cells sorted from blood. The receptors here all came from a man between 25 and 39 years old in good health.

The rearrangement uses TRBV11-2 and TRBJ2-1, with D tentatively TRBD2 (7 bases). V shed 5 bases and J shed 1 base, with 18 bases lying between them. The CDR3 length is 17 residues. Germline loops: CDR1 SGHAT, CDR2 FQNNGV. The CDR3 region has the DNA TGTGCCAGCAGCCCCCACCTTGGGGGGGCTTCCTACAATGAGCAGTTCTTC. Translation gives CASSPHLGGASYNEQFF.

The genes are TRBV6-1 and TRBJ2-7; 11 bases agree with TRBD2. The CDR3 has 15 amino acids. With V trimmed by 2 bases and J by 2 bases, 2 bases remained unmatched. Germline CDR1 MNHNS, CDR2 SASEGT. In DNA form, the CDR3 reads TGTGCCAGCAGTGAATTAGCGGGAGGGGCCTACGAGCAGTACTTC. Protein product: CASSELAGGAYEQYF.

CDR3 sequence: CASSQRWQGNTEAFF. The DNA for the CDR3 is TGCGCCAGCAGCCAAAGATGGCAGGGGAACACTGAAGCTTTCTTT. The genes are TRBV4-1 and TRBJ1-1; D is possibly TRBD1 (5 bases). Trimming took off 2 bases at V and 1 base at J, with 11 bases between the two ends. Germline-derived CDR1 and CDR2 are MGHRA and YSYEKL. This CDR3 is 15 amino acids long.

The CDR3 region has the DNA TGTGCCAGCAGCCCACAACAGGGTAGGACCACTGAAGCTTTCTTT. It encodes CASSPQQGRTTEAFF. The rearrangement links TRBV7-9 to TRBJ1-1, with a tentative D call TRBD1 (6 bases). Trimming cost V 5 bases and J 4 bases, with 17 bases left between them. Germline CDR1 and CDR2: SEHNR and FQNEAQ (reference sequence). CDR3 length equals 15 residues.

Notes on this clone: Other DNA sequences within the sample encode an identical CDR3. This chain connects TRBV5-1 to TRBJ2-7; no clear D. The CDR3 runs 11 residues. V gave up 4 bases and J gave up 1 base, with 3 bases separating them. The germline CDR1 and CDR2 sequences are SGHRS and YFSETQ. CDR3 loop: CASSGSYEQYF. The CDR3 bases are TGCGCCAGCAGCGGGTCCTACGAGCAGTACTTC.

The V and J genes are TRBV4-1 and TRBJ2-7; a possible D gene is TRBD2 (5 bases). The CDR3 has 15 residues. V was shortened by 3 bases and J by 2 bases, with 14 bases between the two germline ends. Germline-derived CDR1 and CDR2 are MGHRA and YSYEKL. CDR3 residues: CASSQAPGSAYEQYF. For the CDR3, the DNA is TGCGCCAGCAGCCAGGCACCGGGGTCAGCCTACGAGCAGTACTTC.

The chain couples TRBV6-5 to TRBJ2-1; D ambiguous. V was clipped by 5 bases and J by 12 bases, with 14 bases between them. Germline CDR1 reads MNHEY; CDR2 reads SVGAGI. The CDR3 contains 12 residues. CDR3 protein: CASSTDEVGQFF. Here the CDR3 DNA reads TGTGCCAGCAGTACTGACGAAGTGGGGCAGTTCTTC.

The chain combines TRBV6-5 with TRBJ2-7; TRBD2 aligns across 7 bases. Germline CDR1 reads MNHEY; CDR2 reads SVGAGI. V dropped 4 bases and J dropped 0; count of bases not matched to a gene: 3. The CDR3 extends over 14 amino acids. CDR3 region: CASSSGGSSYEQYF. DNA for the CDR3: TGTGCCAGCAGTTCGGGCGGGAGCTCCTACGAGCAGTACTTC.

The chain employs TRBV7-9 and TRBJ2-2; 11 bases line up with TRBD2. Trimming at V came to 2 bases and at J to 6 bases, leaving 8 bases not matched to a gene. The germline CDR1 and CDR2 sequences are SEHNR and FQNEAQ (reference sequence). The CDR3 spans 17 residues. The CDR3 loop is CASSLRLAGRLAGELFF. Written as DNA, the CDR3 is TGTGCCAGCAGCTTACGACTAGCGGGACGTCTCGCCGGGGAGCTGTTTTTT. Based on the CDR3 plus reference TRBV7-9 and TRBJ2-2, the full variable domain is DTGVSQNPRHKITKRGQNVTFRCDPISEHNRLYWYRQTLGQGPEFLTYFQNEAQLEKSRLLSDRFSAERPKGSFSTLEIQRTEQGDSAMYLCASSLRLAGRLAGELFFGEGSRLTVL.

The chain has TRBV14 and TRBJ2-7, with TRBD1 identical over 7 bases. The germline V gene has CDR1 SGHDN and CDR2 FVKESK. With 2 bases clipped from V and 4 bases from J, the junction kept 5 bases outside the gene matches. The CDR3 totals 14 residues. CDR3 in amino acids: CASSQQGVLYEQYF. DNA for the CDR3: TGTGCCAGCAGCCAACAGGGGGTTCTGTACGAGCAGTACTTC.

The V gene is TRBV4-2, the J gene TRBJ1-5, with D perhaps matching TRBD1 (6 bases). The germline gives CDR1 LGHNA, CDR2 YNFKEQ. V lost 3 bases, J lost 0 bases, and 9 bases lay in between. There are 15 residues in the CDR3. The DNA for the CDR3 is TGTGCCAGCAGCCAGGGCAGGGGTAGCAATCAGCCCCAGCATTTT. Protein: CASSQGRGSNQPQHF.

The gene calls are TRBV7-9 and TRBJ1-4, with D hard to call. From germline, CDR1 is SEHNR and CDR2 FQNEAQ (reference sequence). CDR3 length: 17 amino acids. V was shortened by 5 bases and J by 3 bases, with 19 bases between the two germline ends. Here the CDR3 DNA reads TGTGCCAGCAGCGAAGCCACATCGGGGTTGGCTAATGAAAAACTGTTTTTT. Encoded protein: CASSEATSGLANEKLFF.

The chain employs TRBV9 and TRBJ2-3, with D perhaps matching TRBD2 (5 bases). Germline CDR1 is SGDLS and CDR2 is YYNGEE. With 2 bases removed from V and 0 bases from J, the gap between germline ends came to 10 bases. This CDR3 is 15 amino acids long. The CDR3: CASSVGEPSTDTQYF. The CDR3 DNA sequence: TGTGCCAGCAGCGTTGGGGAGCCAAGCACAGATACGCAGTATTTT. Based on the CDR3 plus reference TRBV9 and TRBJ2-3, the full variable domain is DSGVTQTPKHLITATGQRVTLRCSPRSGDLSVYWYQQSLDQGLQFLIQYYNGEERAKGNILERFSAQQFPDLHSELNLSSLELGDSALYFCASSVGEPSTDTQYFGPGTRLTVL.

The chain links TRBV6-1 to TRBJ2-7, with D hard to call. This CDR3 region has 13 residues. V was pared by 1 base and J by 4 bases, with 8 bases between. The germline V gene has CDR1 MNHNS and CDR2 SASEGT. The CDR3 region has the DNA TGTGCCAGCAGTGAAGTGGATGGTTACGAGCAGTACTTC. Translated: CASSEVDGYEQYF.

The CDR3 is CASSLPTRDMLTDTQYF. The CDR3 nucleotides read TGTGCCAGCAGCTTACCGACCCGGGACATGCTCACAGATACGCAGTATTTT. J is TRBJ2-3 and V is TRBV7-9, with D perhaps matching TRBD1 (6 bases). V was clipped by 2 bases and J by 2 bases, with 17 bases between them. The CDR3 extends over 17 amino acids. The V gene's germline CDR1 is SEHNR and CDR2 FQNEAQ (reference sequence).

This chain uses TRBV19 with TRBJ2-3; 9 bases fit TRBD2. The CDR3 extends over 18 amino acids. Per the germline V gene, CDR1 is LNHDA and CDR2 is SQIVND (reference sequence). V lost 5 bases, J lost 0 bases, and 12 bases stayed unmatched. The CDR3 region is CASSDLDSSGTSTDTQYF. CDR3 nucleotide sequence: TGTGCCAGTAGTGACTTAGATTCTAGCGGGACAAGCACAGATACGCAGTATTTT.

In regard to this clone: A much larger clone lies a single base off, so this may be a read error. The chain employs TRBV27 and TRBJ2-1; no clear D. The CDR3 has 10 residues. Germline assignment: CDR1 MNHEY and CDR2 SMNVEV (reference sequence). Trimming shortened V by 7 bases and J by 6 bases, and 4 bases separated the two germline ends. The CDR3 region is CASIGNEQFF. The DNA for the CDR3 is TGTGCCAGCATCGGCAATGAGCAGTTCTTC.

A note on this clone: This sample includes further DNA sequences coding for the same CDR3. This chain links TRBV11-2 with TRBJ2-1; D is possibly TRBD1 (6 bases). Germline V lookup: CDR1 SGHAT, CDR2 FQNNGV. The CDR3 covers 12 residues. V was trimmed by 4 bases and J by 7 bases, leaving 8 bases between them. The chain's CDR3 is CASSSQGNEQFF. The CDR3 DNA reads as TGTGCCAGCAGCTCCCAGGGGAATGAGCAGTTCTTC. The variable domain in full, with the rest retrieved from reference TRBV11-2 and TRBJ2-1, is EAGVAQSPRYKIIEKRQSVAFWCNPISGHATLYWYQQILGQGPKLLIQFQNNGVVDDSQLPKDRFSAERLKGVDSTLKIQPAKLEDSAVYLCASSSQGNEQFFGPGTRLTVL.

This sequence joins TRBV29-1 and TRBJ1-5; D unclear. The CDR3 is made up of 13 amino acids. The V gene lost 4 bases and the J gene lost 5 bases, with 12 bases spanning the gap. Germline CDR1 reads SQVTM; CDR2 reads ANQGSEA. CDR3 region: CSVAEGSHQPQHF. Written as DNA, the CDR3 is TGCAGCGTTGCTGAAGGGAGTCATCAGCCCCAGCATTTT. The full variable domain, its missing parts supplied by reference TRBV29-1 and TRBJ1-5, is SAVISQKPSRDICQRGTSLTIQCQVDSQVTMMFWYRQQPGQSLTLIATANQGSEATYESGFVIDKFPISRPNLTFSTLTVSNMSPEDSSIYLCSVAEGSHQPQHFGDGTRLSIL.

The V and J genes are TRBV5-6 and TRBJ2-1; 11 nucleotides line up with TRBD2. The CDR3 extends over 15 amino acids. CDR1 and CDR2 (germline): SGHDT, YYEEEE. The ends lost 4 bases at V and 5 bases at J; junction bases unmatched: 5. The CDR3 here is CASSGGTSGHNEQFF. The CDR3 DNA follows: TGTGCCAGCAGCGGCGGGACTAGCGGCCACAATGAGCAGTTCTTC.

The rearrangement uses TRBV5-6 and TRBJ2-7; D remains unclear. The CDR3 has 14 amino acids. Per germline, CDR1 SGHDT and CDR2 YYEEEE. Trimming took off 3 bases at V and 0 bases at J, with 10 bases between the two ends. The CDR3: CASSYYSYSYEQYF. DNA of the CDR3: TGTGCCAGCAGCTACTACTCGTACTCCTACGAGCAGTACTTC.

The table lists this clone with a count of one. The chain has TRBV25-1 and TRBJ2-7, with 11 bases matching TRBD1. Germline V lookup: CDR1 MGHDK, CDR2 SYGVNS. The J segment lost 3 bases and the V segment lost 7 bases, leaving 5 bases of the junction unmatched. The CDR3 loop spans 14 amino acids. The CDR3 DNA is TGTGCCAGCAATTCCGGGACAGGGGGCTACGAGCAGTACTTC. Translated: CASNSGTGGYEQYF.

This sequence joins TRBV13 and TRBJ1-1; D perhaps matches TRBD1 (5 bases). The germline V gene has CDR1 PRHDT and CDR2 FYEKMQ (reference sequence). The CDR3 runs to 12 residues. Trimming took 5 bases from V and 8 from J, leaving 12 bases between them. The CDR3 sequence is CASSIPGGEAFF. The CDR3 nucleotides are TGTGCCAGCAGCATTCCGGGGGGAGAAGCTTTCTTT.

This clone was counted a single time. This sequence joins TRBV11-2 and TRBJ2-4, with D perhaps matching TRBD2 (6 bases). Germline V gene sequence: CDR1 SGHAT, CDR2 FQNNGV. This CDR3 spans 17 amino acids. The V and J ends lost 6 bases and 0 bases respectively, with 18 bases between them. In DNA form, the CDR3 reads TGTGCCAGCAGTTCCTCTACTAGCAGAGTAGCCAAAAACATTCAGTACTTC. Translating it yields CASSSSTSRVAKNIQYF.

V is TRBV9 and J is TRBJ2-6; D gene uncertain. In germline, CDR1 is SGDLS, CDR2 YYNGEE. Between the trimmed V and J ends, which lost 0 bases and 0 bases, there was a span of 7 bases. This CDR3 is built from 16 residues. DNA of the CDR3: TGTGCCAGCAGCGTAGCTCCGAACTCTGGGGCCAACGTCCTGACTTTC. It is translated as CASSVAPNSGANVLTF.

The chain has TRBV27 and TRBJ2-1; TRBD1 aligns across 7 bases. Germline-derived CDR1 and CDR2 are MNHEY and SMNVEV (reference sequence). J lost 9 bases, V lost 4 bases, and 3 bases had no gene match. The CDR3 totals 12 residues. The CDR3 sequence: CASSSGQTEQFF. The DNA for the CDR3 is TGTGCCAGCAGTTCGGGACAGACTGAGCAGTTCTTC.

The rearrangement links TRBV5-5 to TRBJ2-7; 7 bases map to TRBD2. Germline CDR1 reads SGHKS; CDR2 reads YYEKEE (reference sequence). The length of the CDR3 is 13 residues. Losses at the gene ends were 5 bases for V and 2 bases for J; bases not matched to a gene: 4. The CDR3 spells CASRAGPTYEQYF. As DNA, the CDR3 is TGTGCCAGCAGAGCGGGGCCCACCTACGAGCAGTACTTC.

This chain joins TRBV29-1 and TRBJ1-4, with D tentatively TRBD1 (6 bases). The CDR3 is made up of 14 amino acids. The germline V gene encodes CDR1 SQVTM and CDR2 ANQGSEA. Between the trimmed V and J ends, which lost 7 bases and 6 bases, there was a span of 18 bases. In DNA, the CDR3 is TGCAGCGCGAGACAGTGGACAGAGGATGAAAAACTGTTTTTT. Translating gives CSARQWTEDEKLFF.

The genes are TRBV27 and TRBJ2-1; D is perhaps TRBD2 (5 bases). With 8 bases removed from V and 4 bases from J, the gap between germline ends came to 15 bases. The CDR3 loop spans 14 amino acids. Germline V CDR1 and CDR2: MNHEY, SMNVEV (reference sequence). The CDR3 here is CASVASGVYNEQFF. The DNA for the CDR3 is TGTGCCAGCGTCGCGAGCGGTGTTTACAATGAGCAGTTCTTC.

V is TRBV4-1 and J is TRBJ2-7; D gene uncertain. Looked up from germline, CDR1 is MGHRA and CDR2 is YSYEKL. The V gene lost 6 bases and the J gene lost 0 bases, with 12 bases spanning the gap. The CDR3 loop spans 14 amino acids. The CDR3 nucleotides read TGCGCCAGCAGTCCAAAGGGCCTCTCCTACGAGCAGTACTTC. Translated: CASSPKGLSYEQYF.